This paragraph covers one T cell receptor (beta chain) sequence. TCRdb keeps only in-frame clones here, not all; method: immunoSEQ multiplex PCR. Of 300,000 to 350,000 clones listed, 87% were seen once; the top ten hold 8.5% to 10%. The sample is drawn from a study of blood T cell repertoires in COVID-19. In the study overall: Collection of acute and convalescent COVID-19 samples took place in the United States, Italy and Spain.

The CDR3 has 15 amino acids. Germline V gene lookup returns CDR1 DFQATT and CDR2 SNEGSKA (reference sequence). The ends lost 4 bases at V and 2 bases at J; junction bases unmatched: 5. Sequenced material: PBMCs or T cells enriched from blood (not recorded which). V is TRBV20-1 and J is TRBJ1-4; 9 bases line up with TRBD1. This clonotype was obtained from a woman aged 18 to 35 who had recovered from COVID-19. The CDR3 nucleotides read TGCAGTGCTAATGACAGGGGGTATACTAATGAAAAACTGTTTTTT. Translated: CSANDRGYTNEKLFF.